This entry is about one TCR beta chain. Its matching antigen is unknown. The source of the sample is a study of cytomegalovirus exposure and HLA in healthy donors. Each donor was nominally healthy when sampled (though unrecorded immune exposures were likely). Germline V gives CDR1 SQVTM, CDR2 ANQGSEA. The trim removed 5 bases at V and 4 bases at J, leaving 8 bases unmatched. This CDR3 contains 14 residues. It was with 60 Vbeta and 13 Jbeta primers that the PCR ran. Assay used: immunoSEQ multiplex PCR; TCRdb lists only in-frame clones, some missing. The sample consists of roughly 140,000 clones, 70% of them appearing once. Study conclusions and caveats: The HLA-A and HLA-B alleles of most subjects were reportedly predicted accurately from TCR beta sequences.

The sequenced material came from PBMCs. The source is a woman under 40 in good health and CMV-seronegative. The rearrangement joins TRBV29-1 to TRBJ1-2; 9 bases line up with TRBD1. The CDR3 here is CSVLRTGEGYGYTF. DNA for the CDR3: TGCAGCGTTTTAAGGACAGGGGAAGGCTATGGCTACACCTTC.